These 17 T cell receptor beta chains were sequenced from one sample in a study of T-cell memory formation after mild COVID-19 (dated by TCRdb to 2020 to 2022). The protocol used for the library was 5' RACE. The sample was run on an Illumina NovaSeq 6000. Clones were called with MiXCR by TCRdb after fastp trimmed the public reads at Q25, and only in-frame beta chains were retained. A single entry per CDR3 protein holds the most common genes and DNA from its merged rows. The sample table shows approximately 240,000 distinct CDR3 sequences, and 16% are seen once. 3% to 4.5% of the sample goes to the ten largest clones. Sequenced sample: PBMCs or a T cell subset sorted from them (not recorded which). These receptor sequences come from a man aged 18-30 years who had mild COVID-19 (a few samples of this study predate the infection). The sample titles of this study are shuffled in the database, so cell type and time point are left out; the donor was told from shared clones.

This chain uses TRBV7-2 with TRBJ2-1; TRBD1 matches at 7 bases. Trimming removed 3 bases from V and 7 bases from J; junction bases left unmatched: 9. This CDR3 region has 15 residues. CDR1 and CDR2 from the germline V gene are SGHTA and FQGNSA. CDR3: CASSLSTGPQNEQFF. In nucleotides, the CDR3 is TGTGCCAGCAGCTTGTCGACAGGGCCTCAAAATGAGCAGTTCTTC.

This clonotype has more than one count but fewer than ten. The chain links TRBV3-1 to TRBJ1-6, with TRBD1 matching 9 bases. The CDR3 spans 15 residues. Trimming removed 5 bases from V and 11 bases from J; junction bases left unmatched: 10. CDR1 and CDR2 from the germline V gene are LGHDT and YNNKEL (reference sequence). DNA of the CDR3: TGTGCCAGCAGCTTGGACAGGGGCAGCGGGACACCCCTCCACTTT. Its protein product is CASSLDRGSGTPLHF.

This chain uses TRBV20-1 with TRBJ2-1; D is ambiguous. Trimming stripped 4 bases from V and 8 bases from J, with 15 bases between. CDR3 size: 13 residues. Germline V gene sequence: CDR1 DFQATT, CDR2 SNEGSKA (reference sequence). The CDR3 loop is CSAIGERIYEQFF. CDR3 nucleotide sequence: TGCAGTGCTATTGGGGAACGTATATATGAGCAGTTCTTC.

V and J are TRBV7-2 and TRBJ1-1; D is unresolved. Germline-derived CDR1 and CDR2 are SGHTA and FQGNSA. The V end lost 4 bases, the J end lost 6 bases, and 15 bases lay between the germline ends. CDR3 length: 14 residues. This CDR3 is CASSSTREGPEAFF. CDR3 in DNA: TGTGCCAGCAGCTCAACTAGGGAAGGGCCTGAAGCTTTCTTT.

The rearrangement joins TRBV5-1 to TRBJ2-7; D is possibly TRBD2 (6 bases). The V and J ends lost 0 bases and 3 bases respectively, with 16 bases between them. Germline-derived CDR1 and CDR2 are SGHRS and YFSETQ. CDR3 length equals 16 residues. CDR3 nucleotide sequence: TGCGCCAGCAGCTTGGCGTTGGGGGGAAGAGGCTACGAGCAGTACTTC. Protein: CASSLALGGRGYEQYF.

This clonotype showed up many times. The chain links TRBV7-9 to TRBJ1-1, with 7 positions matching TRBD1. Per germline, CDR1 SEHNR and CDR2 FQNEAQ (reference sequence). The CDR3 spans 13 residues. The ends lost 6 bases at V and 5 bases at J; junction bases unmatched: 6. The CDR3 loop is CASSHDRVTEAFF. Here the CDR3 DNA reads TGTGCCAGCAGTCATGACAGGGTAACTGAAGCTTTCTTT.

The V call is TRBV7-2, the J call TRBJ1-2; D ambiguous. The CDR3 is made up of 15 amino acids. Germline V gene sequence: CDR1 SGHTA, CDR2 FQGNSA. V was trimmed by 5 bases and J by 4 bases, leaving 17 bases between them. CDR3 nucleotides: TGTGCCAGCAGCCCCGGCAGAACTGAGAGCTATGGCTACACCTTC. Amino acid sequence: CASSPGRTESYGYTF.

This clonotype was seen more than once but under ten times. The chain carries TRBV21-1 and TRBJ1-1; TRBD1 is the table's D call and was not checked against the DNA. TRBV21-1 is labeled a pseudogene. The CDR3 is made up of 16 amino acids. The CDR3 region has the DNA TGTGCCAGCAGCAACAACCTTCGGACAGTAAACACTGAAGCTTTCTTT. It is translated as CASSNNLRTVNTEAFF.

The table lists this clonotype with a few counts. The chain uses TRBV30 and TRBJ2-5, with TRBD2 as a possible D gene (6 bases). V was cut by 4 bases and J by 2 bases, with 17 bases left in between. CDR3 length: 15 residues. Germline CDR1 and CDR2: GTSNPN and SVGIG (reference sequence). DNA of the CDR3: TGTGCCTGGACCCCCGGCGGGGCGACTCAAGAGACCCAGTACTTC. This gives the protein CAWTPGGATQETQYF.

The rearrangement links TRBV7-6 to TRBJ2-7; 8 positions agree with TRBD2. Germline assignment: CDR1 SGHVS and CDR2 FNYEAQ. The CDR3 loop spans 14 amino acids. Germline trimming cut 5 bases from V and 3 bases from J; bases unmatched to any gene: 6. CDR3 residues: CASSPNLAGYEQYF. CDR3 DNA: TGTGCCAGCAGCCCGAACCTAGCGGGCTACGAGCAGTACTTC.

The genes are TRBV25-1 and TRBJ1-4, with no clear D. Germline loops: CDR1 MGHDK, CDR2 SYGVNS. The CDR3 sequence is 13 residues long. The ends were cut back, 7 bases at V and 5 bases at J, with 11 bases in the middle. The DNA of the CDR3 is TGTGCCAGCAATGCACGGCTAAATGAAAAACTGTTTTTT. As protein: CASNARLNEKLFF. The whole variable domain, remainder taken from reference TRBV25-1 and TRBJ1-4, is EADIYQTPRYLVIGTGKKITLECSQTMGHDKMYWYQQDPGMELHLIHYSYGVNSTEKGDLSSESTVSRIRTEHFPLTLESARPSHTSQYLCASNARLNEKLFFGSGTQLSVL.

V and J are TRBV30 and TRBJ1-1; D is unclear. This CDR3 region has 16 residues. Germline-derived CDR1 and CDR2 are GTSNPN and SVGIG (reference sequence). V shed 4 bases and J shed 6 bases, with 24 bases lying between them. The chain's CDR3 is CAWTTGRIWLSAEAFF. CDR3 DNA sequence: TGTGCCTGGACAACCGGTAGGATCTGGTTATCCGCTGAAGCTTTCTTT.

The chain links TRBV12-3 or TRBV12-4 to TRBJ1-2; D ambiguous. The V end was cut by 2 bases, the J end by 2 bases, with 6 bases between. This CDR3 has 13 amino acids. The CDR3 sequence is CASSLLENYGYTF. The CDR3 DNA reads as TGTGCCAGCAGTTTACTCGAGAACTATGGCTACACCTTC.

V gene TRBV6-1 combines with J gene TRBJ2-5, with a tentative D call TRBD2 (6 bases). The CDR3 spans 14 residues. Germline CDR1 reads MNHNS; CDR2 reads SASEGT. V shed 3 bases and J shed 4 bases, with 12 bases lying between them. The CDR3, as DNA: TGTGCCAGCAGTGACCTAGGAGGGGTAGAGACCCAGTACTTC. This encodes CASSDLGGVETQYF.

This clonotype was counted many times. This chain connects TRBV3-1 to TRBJ2-2; TRBD1 matches at 8 bases. The germline V gene has CDR1 LGHDT and CDR2 YNNKEL (reference sequence). This CDR3 is 14 amino acids long. J lost 6 bases, V lost 3 bases, and 3 bases had no gene match. In DNA form, the CDR3 reads TGTGCCAGCAGCCAGCAGGGGGCCTCCGGGGAGCTGTTTTTT. Translation gives CASSQQGASGELFF. The full variable domain, rest sourced from reference TRBV3-1 and TRBJ2-2, is DTAVSQTPKYLVTQMGNDKSIKCEQNLGHDTMYWYKQDSKKFLKIMFSYNNKELIINETVPNRFSPKSPDKAHLNLHINSLELGDSAVYFCASSQQGASGELFFGEGSRLTVL.

The J gene is TRBJ1-1, the V gene TRBV9, with D perhaps TRBD1 (5 bases). CDR1 and CDR2 (germline): SGDLS, YYNGEE. Trimming shortened V by 0 bases and J by 2 bases, and 11 bases separated the two germline ends. The CDR3 spans 15 residues. The CDR3 DNA is TGTGCCAGCAGCGTAGAAAGGGGCAGAAACACTGAAGCTTTCTTT. Its protein is CASSVERGRNTEAFF. Combining the CDR3 with reference TRBV9 and TRBJ1-1 gives the whole variable domain DSGVTQTPKHLITATGQRVTLRCSPRSGDLSVYWYQQSLDQGLQFLIQYYNGEERAKGNILERFSAQQFPDLHSELNLSSLELGDSALYFCASSVERGRNTEAFFGQGTRLTVV.

In DNA form, the CDR3 reads TGCGCCAGCAGCTTGGCCGATAACTATGGCTACACCTTC. Its translation is CASSLADNYGYTF. The chain combines TRBV5-1 with TRBJ1-2; no definite D call. The CDR3 covers 13 residues. Germline CDR1 reads SGHRS; CDR2 reads YFSETQ. V was cut by 0 bases and J by 1 base, with 4 bases left in between.